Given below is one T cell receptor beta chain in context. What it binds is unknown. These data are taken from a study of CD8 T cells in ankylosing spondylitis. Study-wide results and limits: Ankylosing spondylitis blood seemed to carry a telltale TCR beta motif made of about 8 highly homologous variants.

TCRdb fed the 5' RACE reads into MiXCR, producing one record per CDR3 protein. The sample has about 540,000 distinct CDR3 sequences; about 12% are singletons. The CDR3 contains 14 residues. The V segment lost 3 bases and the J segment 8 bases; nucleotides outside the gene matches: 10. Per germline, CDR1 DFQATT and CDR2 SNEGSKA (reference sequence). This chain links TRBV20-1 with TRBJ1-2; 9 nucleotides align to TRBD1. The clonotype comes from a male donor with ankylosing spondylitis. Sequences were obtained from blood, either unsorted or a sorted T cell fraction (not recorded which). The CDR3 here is CSARGQGDPMGYTF. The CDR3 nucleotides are TGCAGTGCTAGGGGACAGGGAGATCCTATGGGCTACACCTTC.